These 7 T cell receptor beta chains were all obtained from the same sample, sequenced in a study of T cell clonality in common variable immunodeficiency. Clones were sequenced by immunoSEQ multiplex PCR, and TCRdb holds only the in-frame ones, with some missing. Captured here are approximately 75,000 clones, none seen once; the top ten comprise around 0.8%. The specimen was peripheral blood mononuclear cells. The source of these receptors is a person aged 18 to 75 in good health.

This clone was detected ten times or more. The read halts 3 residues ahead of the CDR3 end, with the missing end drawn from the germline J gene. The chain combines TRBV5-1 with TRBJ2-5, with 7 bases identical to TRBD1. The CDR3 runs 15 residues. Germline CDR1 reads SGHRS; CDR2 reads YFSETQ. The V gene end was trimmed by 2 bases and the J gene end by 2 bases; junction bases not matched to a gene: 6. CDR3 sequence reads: CASSFSGTEQETQYF. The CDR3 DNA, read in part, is TGCGCCAGCAGCTTCTCCGGGACAGAGCAAGAGACC.

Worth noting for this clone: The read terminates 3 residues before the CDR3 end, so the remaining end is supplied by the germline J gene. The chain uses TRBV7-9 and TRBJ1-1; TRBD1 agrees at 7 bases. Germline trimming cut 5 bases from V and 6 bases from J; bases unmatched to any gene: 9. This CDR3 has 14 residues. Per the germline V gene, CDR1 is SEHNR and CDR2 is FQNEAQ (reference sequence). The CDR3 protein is CASSDDRVGAEAFF. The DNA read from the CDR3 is TGTGCCAGCAGCGACGACAGGGTAGGGGCTGAA.

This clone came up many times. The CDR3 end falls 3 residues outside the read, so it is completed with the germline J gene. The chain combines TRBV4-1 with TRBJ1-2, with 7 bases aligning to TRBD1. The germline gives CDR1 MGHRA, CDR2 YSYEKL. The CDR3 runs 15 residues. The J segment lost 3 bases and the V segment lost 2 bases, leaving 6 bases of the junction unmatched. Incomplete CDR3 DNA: TGCGCCAGCAGCCAACGGGACAGAGTGTACTATGGC. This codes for CASSQRDRVYYG. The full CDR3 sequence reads CASSQRDRVYYGYTF.

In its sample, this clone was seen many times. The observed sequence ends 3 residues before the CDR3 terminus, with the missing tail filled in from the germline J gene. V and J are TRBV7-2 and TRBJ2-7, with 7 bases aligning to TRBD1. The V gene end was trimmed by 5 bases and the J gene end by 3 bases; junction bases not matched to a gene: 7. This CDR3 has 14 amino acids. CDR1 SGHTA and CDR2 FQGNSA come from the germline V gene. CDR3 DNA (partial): TGTGCCAGCAGCCTTCAGACAGGGATCTACGAG. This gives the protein CASSLQTGIYE. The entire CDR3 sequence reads CASSLQTGIYEQYF.

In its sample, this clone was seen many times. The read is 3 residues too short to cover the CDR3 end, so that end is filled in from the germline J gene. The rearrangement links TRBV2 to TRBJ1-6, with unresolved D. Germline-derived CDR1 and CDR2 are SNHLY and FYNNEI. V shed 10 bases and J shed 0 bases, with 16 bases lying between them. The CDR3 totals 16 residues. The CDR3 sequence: CATPPGESSYNSPLHF. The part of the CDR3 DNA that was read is TGTGCCACCCCCCCCGGGGAGAGCTCCTATAATTCACCC.

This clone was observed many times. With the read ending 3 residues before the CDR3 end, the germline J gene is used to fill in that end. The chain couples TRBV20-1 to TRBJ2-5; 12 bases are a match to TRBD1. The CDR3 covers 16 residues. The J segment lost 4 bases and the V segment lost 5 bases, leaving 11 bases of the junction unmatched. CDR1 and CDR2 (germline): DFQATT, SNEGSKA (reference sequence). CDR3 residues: CSASGQGAVFRETQYF. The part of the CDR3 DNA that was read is TGCAGTGCTTCGGGACAGGGGGCCGTCTTCCGAGAGACC.

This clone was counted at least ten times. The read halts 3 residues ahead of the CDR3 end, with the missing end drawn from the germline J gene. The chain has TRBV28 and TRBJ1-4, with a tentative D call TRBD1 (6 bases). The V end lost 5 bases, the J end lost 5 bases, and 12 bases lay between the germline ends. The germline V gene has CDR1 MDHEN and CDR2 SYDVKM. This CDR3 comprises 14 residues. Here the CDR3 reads CASSGGQRNEKLFF. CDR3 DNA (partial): TGTGCCAGCAGTGGAGGACAGCGAAATGAAAAA.